This TCR beta chain was sequenced for a study of tumor-infiltrating lymphocytes in primary liver carcinoma (TCRdb year 2017). Broadly, across the study: Between November 2015 and March 2016, a few patients in China with histopathologically diagnosed primary liver carcinoma had surgical resection. Of the five patients (three men and two women, aged 30 to 69 years), four had hepatocellular carcinoma and one had combined HCC and intrahepatic cholangiocarcinoma. The five patients had tumors of stage T1-T3 N0M0, with maximum diameters ranging from about 4 to 11 cm. Each sample produced roughly 3.65 to 7.5 million productive TCRbeta reads, and read depth showed no significant difference between tissue types. The study combined TCRbeta repertoire sequencing, expression microarrays and whole-exome sequencing across five regions of each liver tumor, with adjacent normal tissue and blood. A total of some 35 specimens from 5 patients underwent TCRbeta repertoire sequencing, comprising about 25 tumor regions, 5 adjacent noncancerous liver tissues and 5 peripheral blood samples. High reproducibility was observed for the technical replicate repertoires, with mean shared-clone rates near 0.89 and correlation coefficients above 0.95.

TCRbeta-specific cDNA was reverse-transcribed from 500 ng total RNA using a constant-region primer and ProtoScript II reverse transcriptase. TCRbeta libraries were built with three nested multiplex PCR rounds, a slightly modified ARM-PCR procedure. The first two PCR rounds used multiplex TRBV1-TRBV30 forward primers with a Cbeta reverse primer, each for approximately 11 cycles. Sample barcodes and Illumina adapters were added in a final 25-cycle PCR with Deep VentR polymerase. Before sequencing, amplicons of 200-500 bp were purified from gel using a QIAquick gel extraction kit. TCRbeta amplicons were sequenced on an Illumina HiSeq 2500 with 250-bp paired-end reads. Regarding the original processing steps: Trimmomatic v0.33 was used to quality-trim the reads, and FLASH v1.2.11 was used to merge paired reads so that full CDR3 sequences could be recovered. MiGEC v1.2.1b assigned V, D and J germline segments to the rearranged TCRbeta sequences. Clonotype statistics, along with Shannon-Wiener diversity indices, were calculated using VDJtools v1.0.0. Except for diversity analysis, only the 250 most abundant clonotypes of each sample were used in subsequent analyses to reduce sampling bias. TCRdb reprocessed the public reads (quality trimming at Q25 with fastp, clone calling with MiXCR) and kept in-frame beta chains. Rows matching on CDR3 protein sequence are summarized as one entry with the most common DNA and genes. In this record, the V and J calls reflect TCRdb's handling and not the investigators' own analysis. The sample records about 310,000 distinct CDR3 sequences, 65% of which are singletons. Roughly 9% of the sample belongs to the ten largest clones.

This clonotype was detected once. The antigen this receptor binds is unknown. A much more abundant neighbour one base away suggests this may be a read error. The germline V gene (reference sequence) sets CDR1 to SGHKS and CDR2 to YYEKEE. The CDR3 runs 18 amino acids, cysteine and phenylalanine included. The kept DNA is CDR3 alone, 54 bases in frame from the first base. The junction shows trimming of 2 bases on V and 1 base on J, plus 16 bases between the germline ends. Findings and caveats that apply to the study as a whole: Repertoire overlap was higher between tumor regions (mean about 36%) than tumor-adjacent (approximately 17%) or tumor-blood (roughly 14%) pairs, consistent with antigen-driven expansion. A significantly larger repertoire fraction was made up by the top 250 clones in tumors than in blood (p = 0.039). Only the TCR beta chain was sequenced, which likely underestimates true repertoire diversity because unpaired alpha chains were not captured. The study included only five patients, and the authors note findings should be validated in a larger study. Bulk unsorted samples precluded comparing CD4+ and CD8+ T cell repertoires.

TRIzol reagent was used to extract blood RNA from unsorted whole blood, while the DNeasy Blood & Tissue kit provided the germline DNA. At the time of sampling, the patients were treatment-naive and had chronic HBV infection. Around 4 milliliters of peripheral blood were collected into K2EDTA tubes before surgery. The V gene is TRBV5-5 and the J gene is TRBJ2-6; 5 matching bases give a weak D call of TRBD2. The specimen sequenced was peripheral blood. This clonotype was obtained from a man aged 35-49 years with primary liver carcinoma and hepatitis B virus infection. Here is the DNA: TGTGCCAGCAGCTTCCGACCGGGGATTTCATCTGGGGCCAACGTCCTGACTTTC. The encoded protein is CASSFRPGISSGANVLTF.